This entry lists 9 T cell receptor beta chains sequenced from one sample in a study of blood T cell repertoires in COVID-19. Measured with immunoSEQ multiplex PCR; TCRdb has only the in-frame clones, and not every one. The sample records about 110,000 clones, 55% to 75% being singletons. What was sequenced was peripheral blood. These receptor sequences come from a woman aged 40 to 55 with acute or convalescent COVID-19.

This clone was observed at least ten times. The chain carries TRBV4-1 and TRBJ2-1, with 11 bases identical to TRBD1. Trimming at V came to 4 bases and at J to 5 bases, leaving 13 bases not matched to a gene. Germline V gene sequence: CDR1 MGHRA, CDR2 YSYEKL. The CDR3 sequence is 18 residues long. As DNA, the CDR3 is TGCGCCAGCAGCCTGACCGGGACAGGGGGTGTGGGGGACAATGAGCAGTTCTTC. Its translation is CASSLTGTGGVGDNEQFF.

The V gene is TRBV12-3 or TRBV12-4, the J gene TRBJ1-5; no clear D gene. V was shortened by 3 bases and J by 4 bases, with 7 bases between the two germline ends. The CDR3 runs to 13 residues. In DNA, the CDR3 is TGTGCCAGCAGTTTGTCTACGAATCAGCCCCAGCATTTT. Translation gives CASSLSTNQPQHF.

The chain links TRBV10-3 to TRBJ1-4, with 9 bases aligning to TRBD1. V gave up 5 bases and J gave up 7 bases; unmatched junction bases: 5. CDR3 length equals 14 residues. Per germline, CDR1 ENHRY and CDR2 SYGVKD. The CDR3 DNA reads as TGTGCCATCAGTTTAGGGACAGGGAGTGAAAAACTGTTTTTT. Protein sequence: CAISLGTGSEKLFF.

The chain couples TRBV6-5 to TRBJ2-3; 12 nucleotides align to TRBD2. The CDR3 has 14 residues. V lost 6 bases, J lost 9 bases, and 7 bases stayed unmatched. Germline assignment: CDR1 MNHEY and CDR2 SVGAGI. CDR3 region: CASRALAGGPTQYF. CDR3 coding DNA: TGTGCCAGCAGGGCACTAGCGGGGGGACCGACGCAGTATTTT.

This CDR3 reads CASSIVHGELFF. Written as DNA, the CDR3 is TGTGCCAGTAGTATAGTCCACGGGGAGCTGTTTTTT. V and J are TRBV19 and TRBJ2-2; D is undetermined. This CDR3 has 12 residues. Trimming removed 1 base at V and 7 bases at J, with 4 bases between. In germline, CDR1 is LNHDA, CDR2 SQIVND (reference sequence).

The chain employs TRBV30 and TRBJ1-6, with D tentatively TRBD1 (6 bases). The CDR3 runs to 15 residues. Between the trimmed V and J ends, which lost 4 bases and 5 bases, there was a span of 15 bases. Per germline, CDR1 GTSNPN and CDR2 SVGIG (reference sequence). CDR3 bases: TGTGCCTGGACCATGCAGGACAGAGATAATTCACCCCTCCACTTT. This encodes CAWTMQDRDNSPLHF.

The sample holds one count of this clone. The chain carries TRBV5-8 and TRBJ2-7, with 8 bases lining up with TRBD1. J lost 3 bases, V lost 2 bases, and 4 bases had no gene match. Germline CDR1 reads SGHTS; CDR2 reads YDEGEE. CDR3 length: 14 amino acids. In DNA, the CDR3 is TGTGCCAGCAGCTTTACGGGACAGGACTACGAGCAGTACTTC. Residues: CASSFTGQDYEQYF. The full variable domain, rest sourced from reference TRBV5-8 and TRBJ2-7, is EAGVTQSPTHLIKTRGQQATLRCSPISGHTSVYWYQQALGLGLQFLLWYDEGEERNRGNFPPRFSGRQFPNYSSELNVNALELEDSALYLCASSFTGQDYEQYFGPGTRLTVT.

The gene calls are TRBV28 and TRBJ1-1, with 8 positions matching TRBD1. After removal of 10 bases from V and 4 bases from J, the junction contained 5 bases not matched to a gene. CDR1 and CDR2 (germline): MDHEN, SYDVKM. CDR3 length equals 12 residues. CDR3 amino acids: CAIDRGITEAFF. As DNA, the CDR3 is TGTGCCATTGACAGGGGTATCACTGAAGCTTTCTTT.

In this sample, this clone turned up once. The V call is TRBV5-6, the J call TRBJ2-3; D possibly corresponds to TRBD1 (5 bases). The V gene lost 0 bases and the J gene lost 0 bases, with 5 bases spanning the gap. The length of the CDR3 is 14 residues. Germline V gene lookup returns CDR1 SGHDT and CDR2 YYEEEE. The CDR3 loop reads CASSLGQSTDTQYF. CDR3 in DNA: TGTGCCAGCAGCTTGGGACAGAGCACAGATACGCAGTATTTT.